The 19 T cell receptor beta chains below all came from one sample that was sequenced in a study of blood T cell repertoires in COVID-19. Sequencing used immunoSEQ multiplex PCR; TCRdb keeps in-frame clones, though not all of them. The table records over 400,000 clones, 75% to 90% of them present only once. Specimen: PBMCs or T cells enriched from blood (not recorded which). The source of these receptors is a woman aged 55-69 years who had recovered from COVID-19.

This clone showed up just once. The CDR3, as DNA: TGTGCCAGCAGTAGGGGCGGCGAACAGTCTGGGACCCAGTACTTC. It specifies CASSRGGEQSGTQYF. The chain employs TRBV25-1 and TRBJ2-5, with D possibly being TRBD1 (5 bases). V lost 5 bases and J 7 bases, leaving 20 bases between the germline ends. Germline CDR1 is MGHDK and CDR2 is SYGVNS. The CDR3 contains 15 residues.

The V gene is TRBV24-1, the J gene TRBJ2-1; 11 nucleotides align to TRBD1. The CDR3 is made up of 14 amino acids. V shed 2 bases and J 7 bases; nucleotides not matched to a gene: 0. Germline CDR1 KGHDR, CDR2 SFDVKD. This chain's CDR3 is CATSDWDRGNEQFF. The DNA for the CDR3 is TGTGCCACCAGTGATTGGGACAGGGGGAATGAGCAGTTCTTC.

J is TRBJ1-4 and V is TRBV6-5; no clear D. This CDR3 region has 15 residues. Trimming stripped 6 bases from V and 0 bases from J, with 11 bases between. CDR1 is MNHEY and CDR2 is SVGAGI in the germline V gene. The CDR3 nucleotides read TGTGCCAGCAGGGGAGACGGAGCAACTAATGAAAAACTGTTTTTT. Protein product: CASRGDGATNEKLFF.

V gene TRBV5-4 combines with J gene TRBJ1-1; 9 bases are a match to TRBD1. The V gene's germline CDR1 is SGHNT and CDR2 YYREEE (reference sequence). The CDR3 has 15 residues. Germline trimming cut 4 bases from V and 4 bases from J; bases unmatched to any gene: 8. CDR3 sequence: CASSPTGGEGTEAFF. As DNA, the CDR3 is TGTGCCAGCAGCCCCACAGGGGGCGAAGGCACTGAAGCTTTCTTT. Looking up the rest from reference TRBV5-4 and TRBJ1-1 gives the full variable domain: ETGVTQSPTHLIKTRGQQVTLRCSSQSGHNTVSWYQQALGQGPQFIFQYYREEENGRGNFPPRFSGLQFPNYSSELNVNALELDDSALYLCASSPTGGEGTEAFFGQGTRLTVV.

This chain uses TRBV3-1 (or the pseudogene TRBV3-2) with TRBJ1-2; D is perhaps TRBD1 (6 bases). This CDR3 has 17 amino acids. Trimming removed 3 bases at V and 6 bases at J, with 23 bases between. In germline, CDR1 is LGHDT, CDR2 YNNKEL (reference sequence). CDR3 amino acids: CASSHHTITGSEHGYTF. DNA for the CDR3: TGTGCCAGCAGCCACCATACCATCACAGGGTCAGAGCATGGCTACACCTTC.

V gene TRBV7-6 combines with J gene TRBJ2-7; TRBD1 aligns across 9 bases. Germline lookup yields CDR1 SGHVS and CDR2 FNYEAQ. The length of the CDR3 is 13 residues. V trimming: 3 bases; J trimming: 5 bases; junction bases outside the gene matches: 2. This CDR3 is CASSFWTGDEQYF. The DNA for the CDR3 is TGTGCCAGCAGCTTTTGGACAGGGGACGAGCAGTACTTC.

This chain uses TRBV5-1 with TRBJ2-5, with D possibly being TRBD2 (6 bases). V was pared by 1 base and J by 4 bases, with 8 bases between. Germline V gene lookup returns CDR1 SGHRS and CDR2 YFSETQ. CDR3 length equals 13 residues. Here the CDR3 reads CASSLSGVETQYF. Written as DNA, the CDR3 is TGCGCCAGCAGCTTGTCGGGGGTAGAGACCCAGTACTTC.

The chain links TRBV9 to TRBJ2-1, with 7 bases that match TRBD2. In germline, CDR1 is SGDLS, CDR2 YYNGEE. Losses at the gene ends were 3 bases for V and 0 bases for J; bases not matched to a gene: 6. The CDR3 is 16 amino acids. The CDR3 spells CASSAGGGSSYNEQFF. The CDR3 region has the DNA TGTGCCAGCAGCGCAGGCGGGGGAAGCTCCTACAATGAGCAGTTCTTC.

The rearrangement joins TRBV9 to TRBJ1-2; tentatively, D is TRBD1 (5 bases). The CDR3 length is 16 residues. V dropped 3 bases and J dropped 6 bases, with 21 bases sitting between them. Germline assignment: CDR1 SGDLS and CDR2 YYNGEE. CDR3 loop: CASSARYWTPRNGYTF. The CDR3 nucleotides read TGTGCCAGCAGCGCACGCTATTGGACACCCAGGAATGGCTACACCTTC. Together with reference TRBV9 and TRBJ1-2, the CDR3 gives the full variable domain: DSGVTQTPKHLITATGQRVTLRCSPRSGDLSVYWYQQSLDQGLQFLIQYYNGEERAKGNILERFSAQQFPDLHSELNLSSLELGDSALYFCASSARYWTPRNGYTFGSGTRLTVV.

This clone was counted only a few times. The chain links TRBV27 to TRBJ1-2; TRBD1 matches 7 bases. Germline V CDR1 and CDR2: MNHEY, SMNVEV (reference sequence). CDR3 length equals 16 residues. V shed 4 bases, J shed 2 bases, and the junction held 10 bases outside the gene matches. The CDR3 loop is CASSSHPGQINYGYTF. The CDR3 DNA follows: TGTGCCAGCAGTTCTCATCCGGGACAGATAAACTATGGCTACACCTTC.

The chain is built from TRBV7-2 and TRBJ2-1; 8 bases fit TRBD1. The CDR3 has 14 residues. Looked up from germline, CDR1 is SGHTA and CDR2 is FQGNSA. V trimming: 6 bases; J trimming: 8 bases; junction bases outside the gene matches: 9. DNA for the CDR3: TGTGCCAGCAGAAATCACAGGGGGTTCGATGAGCAGTTCTTC. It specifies CASRNHRGFDEQFF.

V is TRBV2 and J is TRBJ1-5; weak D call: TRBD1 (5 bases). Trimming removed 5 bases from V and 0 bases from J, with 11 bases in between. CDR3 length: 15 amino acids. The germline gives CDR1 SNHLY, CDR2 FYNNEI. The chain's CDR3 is CASSTQRGSNQPQHF. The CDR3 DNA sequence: TGTGCCAGCAGTACCCAAAGGGGTAGCAATCAGCCCCAGCATTTT.

DNA for the CDR3: TGCGCCAGCAGCGCACGGGTTGCGGGACAGACGGTCTCTGGGGCCAACGTCCTGACTTTC. Amino acids: CASSARVAGQTVSGANVLTF. The chain links TRBV4-1 to TRBJ2-6; the D gene is possibly TRBD1 (7 bases). From germline, CDR1 is MGHRA and CDR2 YSYEKL. Trimming removed 5 bases at V and 0 bases at J, with 23 bases between. This CDR3 comprises 20 residues.

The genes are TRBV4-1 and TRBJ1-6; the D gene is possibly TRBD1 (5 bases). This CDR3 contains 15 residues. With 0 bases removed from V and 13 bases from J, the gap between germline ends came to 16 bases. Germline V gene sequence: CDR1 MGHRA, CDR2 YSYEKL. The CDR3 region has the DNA TGCGCCAGCAGCCAAGAGCAGGGAAGGTGGGCGCCCCTCCACTTT. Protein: CASSQEQGRWAPLHF.

CDR3 bases: TGTGCCAGCAGTGAAGGAGGCAGGGGGCTATACGAGCAGTACGTC. Protein product: CASSEGGRGLYEQYV. The V and J genes are TRBV6-1 and TRBJ2-7, with 8 bases aligning to TRBD1. CDR3 length: 15 amino acids. Germline values: CDR1 MNHNS, CDR2 SASEGT. The ends lost 1 base at V and 4 bases at J; junction bases unmatched: 6.

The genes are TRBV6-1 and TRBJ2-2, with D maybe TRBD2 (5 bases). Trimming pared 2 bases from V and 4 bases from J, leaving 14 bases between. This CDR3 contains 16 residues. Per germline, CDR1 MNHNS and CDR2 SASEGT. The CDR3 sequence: CASSELMGGGTGELFF. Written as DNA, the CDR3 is TGTGCCAGCAGTGAATTAATGGGTGGAGGCACCGGGGAGCTGTTTTTT.

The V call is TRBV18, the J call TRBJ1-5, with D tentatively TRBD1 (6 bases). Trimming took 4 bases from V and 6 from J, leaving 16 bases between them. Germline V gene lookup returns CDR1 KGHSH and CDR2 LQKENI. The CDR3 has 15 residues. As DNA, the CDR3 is TGTGCCAGCTCACGGACGACAGGCCCGGCTCAGCCCCAGCATTTT. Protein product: CASSRTTGPAQPQHF.

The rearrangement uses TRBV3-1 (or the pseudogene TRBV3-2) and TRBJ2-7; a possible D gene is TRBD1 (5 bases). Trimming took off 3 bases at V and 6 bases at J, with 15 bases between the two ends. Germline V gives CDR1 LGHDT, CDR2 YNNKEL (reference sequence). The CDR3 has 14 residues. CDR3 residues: CASSQGLSSREQYV. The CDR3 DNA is TGTGCCAGCAGCCAGGGGCTTTCCTCTCGCGAGCAGTACGTC.

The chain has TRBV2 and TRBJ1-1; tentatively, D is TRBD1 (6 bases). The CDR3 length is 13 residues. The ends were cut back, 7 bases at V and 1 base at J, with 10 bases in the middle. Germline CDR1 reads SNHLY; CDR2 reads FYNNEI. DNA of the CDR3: TGTGCCAGCATGGGGGCCGAGAACACTGAAGCTTTCTTT. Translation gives CASMGAENTEAFF.